This TCR beta chain originates from a study of hypomethylating agent response in myelodysplastic syndrome. Study background: Either azacitidine (most of the 11) or decitabine (3 of 11) was given.

Method: immunoSEQ multiplex PCR; TCRdb's copy keeps in-frame clones and lacks some. The table includes roughly 3,200 clones, roughly 82% detected once. In its sample, this clone was seen once. Germline V gives CDR1 SGHTA, CDR2 FQGNSA. Trimming removed 4 bases at V and 1 base at J, with 15 bases between. This CDR3 has 16 residues. The rearrangement links TRBV7-2 to TRBJ2-3; D may be TRBD1 or TRBD2 (5 bases each). This specimen was bone marrow, taken before or after starting hypomethylating agent treatment for myelodysplastic syndrome (not recorded which). This TCR was sampled from a human donor with myelodysplastic syndrome. CDR3 coding DNA: TGTGCCAGCAGCTCCCGTGGGGGTAGGGGCACAGATACGCAGTATTTT. This encodes CASSSRGGRGTDTQYF.